This T cell receptor beta chain was recovered during a study of PD-1 blockade in mismatch repair-deficient tumors. Turning to the study itself: Patients had 11 to 13 mismatch repair-deficient cancer types and were previously treated and progressing. Broader study findings: Rapid post-treatment expansion, then contraction, generally preceding radiologic response, marked tumor-resident clones.

About this clone itself: Its antigen is not identified.

Method: immunoSEQ multiplex PCR; TCRdb's copy keeps in-frame clones and lacks some. Here the sample spans some 45,000 clones, more than 65% being singletons. Every patient had mismatch repair deficiency by PCR or immunohistochemistry. Three pembrolizumab responders had their TCRs sequenced. CDR3 length: 14 residues. Germline values: CDR1 MNHNS, CDR2 SASEGT. Trimming stripped 3 bases from V and 3 bases from J, with 12 bases between. The V and J genes are TRBV6-1 and TRBJ2-7; weak D call: TRBD2 (7 bases). This material consisted of PBMCs, taken before pembrolizumab treatment. This TCR was recovered from an adult with mismatch repair-deficient cancer. Here the CDR3 DNA reads TGTGCCAGCAGTGACCTCGGGGGGCACTACGAGCAGTACTTC. Translating it yields CASSDLGGHYEQYF.